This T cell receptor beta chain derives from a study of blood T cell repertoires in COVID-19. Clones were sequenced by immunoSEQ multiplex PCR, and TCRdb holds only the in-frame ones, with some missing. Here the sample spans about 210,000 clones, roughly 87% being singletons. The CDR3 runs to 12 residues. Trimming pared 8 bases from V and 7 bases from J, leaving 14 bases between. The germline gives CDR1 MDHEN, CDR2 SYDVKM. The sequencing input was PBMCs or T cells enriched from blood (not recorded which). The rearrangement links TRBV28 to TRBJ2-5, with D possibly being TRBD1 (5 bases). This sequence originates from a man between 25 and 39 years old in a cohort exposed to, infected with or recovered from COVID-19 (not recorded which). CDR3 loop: CASRQPKGTQYF. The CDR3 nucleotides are TGTGCCAGCCGACAGCCAAAGGGGACCCAGTACTTC.